The 18 T cell receptor beta chains presented below share a single source sample, sequenced in a study of OX40 agonist ivuxolimab in advanced cancers. Here immunoSEQ multiplex PCR was the method, and the copy in TCRdb shows in-frame clones only, minus some. The table has roughly 66,000 clones, roughly 80% seen once. Source: CD4+ or CD8+ T cells sorted from blood, taken in a trial of the OX40 agonist ivuxolimab. These TCRs come from an adult with an advanced solid tumor such as melanoma, head and neck, liver or kidney cancer.

This chain links TRBV18 with TRBJ2-5, with 9 bases lining up with TRBD1. The germline gives CDR1 KGHSH, CDR2 LQKENI. The V gene end was trimmed by 3 bases and the J gene end by 2 bases; junction bases not matched to a gene: 4. The length of the CDR3 is 15 residues. CDR3 protein: CASSPGTGKQETQYF. CDR3 sequence (DNA): TGTGCCAGCTCACCTGGGACAGGGAAACAAGAGACCCAGTACTTC.

The V call is TRBV7-2, the J call TRBJ2-5; the match to TRBD2 covers 9 bases. This CDR3 contains 18 residues. The J segment lost 0 bases and the V segment lost 1 base, leaving 9 bases of the junction unmatched. Germline-derived CDR1 and CDR2 are SGHTA and FQGNSA. CDR3 nucleotide sequence: TGTGCCAGCAGCTTAGGGGTCCTAGCGGGGATAGACCAAGAGACCCAGTACTTC. Translating gives CASSLGVLAGIDQETQYF.

This sequence joins TRBV11-3 and TRBJ2-2; D is tentatively TRBD1 or TRBD2 (5 bases each). V was trimmed by 5 bases and J by 6 bases, leaving 13 bases between them. CDR1 is SGHNT and CDR2 is YENEEA in the germline V gene. The CDR3 spans 14 residues. CDR3 protein: CASSPRVGAGELFF. The CDR3 coding sequence is TGTGCCAGCAGCCCGAGGGTGGGGGCCGGGGAGCTGTTTTTT. Using reference TRBV11-3 and TRBJ2-2 for the parts outside the CDR3, the full variable domain is EAGVVQSPRYKIIEKKQPVAFWCNPISGHNTLYWYLQNLGQGPELLIRYENEEAVDDSQLPKDRFSAERLKGVDSTLKIQPAELGDSAVYLCASSPRVGAGELFFGEGSRLTVL.

The V call is TRBV6-1, the J call TRBJ1-5, with a weak D call TRBD1 (5 bases). V was shortened by 3 bases and J by 6 bases, with 15 bases between the two germline ends. The germline V gene has CDR1 MNHNS and CDR2 SASEGT. The CDR3 sequence is 15 residues long. CDR3 sequence (DNA): TGTGCCAGCAGTGAGGCTTGGCAGGGTAGTCAGCCCCAGCATTTT. This translates into CASSEAWQGSQPQHF.

CDR3 DNA: TGTGCCAGCAGTCCGGGACAGGGTACTTACGAGCAGTACTTC. Protein: CASSPGQGTYEQYF. The rearrangement links TRBV7-3 to TRBJ2-7; 9 bases are a match to TRBD1. Germline CDR1 reads SGHTA; CDR2 reads FQGTGA. The length of the CDR3 is 14 residues. The V segment lost 6 bases and the J segment 4 bases; nucleotides outside the gene matches: 7.

This chain connects TRBV27 to TRBJ2-3, with a possible D match to TRBD2 (6 bases). Germline CDR1 reads MNHEY; CDR2 reads SMNVEV (reference sequence). V lost 5 bases, J lost 1 base, and 7 bases lay in between. The CDR3 contains 13 residues. The CDR3 DNA reads as TGTGCCAGCAGTAAGCGGGGCACAGATACGCAGTATTTT. Amino acids: CASSKRGTDTQYF.

V is TRBV5-1 and J is TRBJ2-5; TRBD1 is a possible D gene (5 bases). This CDR3 spans 14 amino acids. Germline V gene data show CDR1 as SGHRS and CDR2 as YFSETQ. V gave up 2 bases and J gave up 5 bases, with 13 bases separating them. CDR3 coding DNA: TGCGCCAGCAGCTTACAGGTGGATTATGAGACCCAGTACTTC. Its protein product is CASSLQVDYETQYF.

The chain links TRBV7-9 to TRBJ2-5; 12 bases fit TRBD2. Trimming took 5 bases from V and 5 from J; bases not matched to a gene: 6. CDR3 length: 15 amino acids. Germline values: CDR1 SEHNR, CDR2 FQNEAQ (reference sequence). The CDR3, as DNA: TGTGCCAGCAGCCCCGGGCTAGCGGGAGGGGAGACCCAGTACTTC. It translates to CASSPGLAGGETQYF.

This rearrangement joins TRBV6-4 to TRBJ2-5; D remains unclear. Germline CDR1 MRHNA, CDR2 SNTAGT. CDR3 length: 14 amino acids. V lost 3 bases, J lost 5 bases, and 13 bases lay in between. The CDR3 sequence is CASSETWASETQYF. The CDR3 DNA sequence: TGTGCCAGCAGTGAGACCTGGGCCTCCGAGACCCAGTACTTC.

The CDR3 loop is CATWTGTNYGYTF. The CDR3 DNA is TGTGCCACTTGGACAGGGACTAACTATGGCTACACCTTC. The rearrangement uses TRBV10-3 and TRBJ1-2, with TRBD1 identical over 8 bases. In germline, CDR1 is ENHRY, CDR2 SYGVKD. The CDR3 length is 13 residues. V lost 10 bases and J lost 0; bases outside the gene matches: 4.

The rearrangement uses TRBV19 and TRBJ1-5; 8 nucleotides line up with TRBD1. The CDR3 has 15 amino acids. The germline CDR1 and CDR2 sequences are LNHDA and SQIVND (reference sequence). The V gene end was trimmed by 7 bases and the J gene end by 4 bases; junction bases not matched to a gene: 9. The CDR3 nucleotides are TGTGCCAGTACCCGACGGACAGGGAATAATCAGCCCCAGCATTTT. It translates to CASTRRTGNNQPQHF.

On this clone: The same CDR3 also results from other DNA sequences found in this sample. The chain joins TRBV5-1 to TRBJ1-1; TRBD1 aligns across 9 bases. With V trimmed by 4 bases and J by 5 bases, 6 bases remained unmatched. Germline V gene sequence: CDR1 SGHRS, CDR2 YFSETQ. The length of the CDR3 is 14 residues. The CDR3 region has the DNA TGCGCCAGCAGCCGGGGACAGGGAGGGACTGAAGCTTTCTTT. Translation: CASSRGQGGTEAFF.

The rearrangement joins TRBV6-1 to TRBJ1-5, with TRBD1 identical over 10 bases. This CDR3 comprises 15 residues. The germline V gene encodes CDR1 MNHNS and CDR2 SASEGT. Trimming removed 6 bases from V and 9 bases from J; junction bases left unmatched: 11. CDR3 bases: TGTGCCAGCAGCACCGGGACAGGGGCTATCAGGCCCCAGCATTTT. This gives the protein CASSTGTGAIRPQHF.

This clone was seen just once. The chain joins TRBV5-1 to TRBJ2-7, with TRBD2 identical over 7 bases. V lost 7 bases to trimming and J lost 2 bases; unmatched junction nucleotides: 9. The CDR3 loop spans 14 amino acids. The germline gives CDR1 SGHRS, CDR2 YFSETQ. Here the CDR3 reads CASQAGTKPYEQYF. Here the CDR3 DNA reads TGCGCCAGCCAAGCGGGAACGAAACCCTACGAGCAGTACTTC.

In its sample, this clone was seen once. CDR3 region: CASSGSLGASNEQFF. DNA for the CDR3: TGTGCCAGCAGTGGGAGTTTGGGGGCATCCAATGAGCAGTTCTTC. This chain connects TRBV2 to TRBJ2-1; tentatively, D is TRBD1 (6 bases). Trimming stripped 4 bases from V and 6 bases from J, with 16 bases between. CDR3 length: 15 amino acids. Germline CDR1 reads SNHLY; CDR2 reads FYNNEI.

The CDR3 sequence: CASRKDSRSQFF. The CDR3 coding sequence is TGTGCCAGCAGAAAGGACAGTCGATCGCAGTTCTTC. This chain links TRBV28 with TRBJ2-1; a weak D match, TRBD1 (6 bases). The CDR3 consists of 12 residues. Germline V gives CDR1 MDHEN, CDR2 SYDVKM. V gave up 6 bases and J gave up 12 bases, with 15 bases separating them.

V and J are TRBV7-2 and TRBJ1-5; no clear D. Trimming shortened V by 2 bases and J by 1 base, and 12 bases separated the two germline ends. This CDR3 region has 16 residues. Per the germline V gene, CDR1 is SGHTA and CDR2 is FQGNSA. The CDR3 sequence is CASSLMGIRSNQPQHF. CDR3 DNA sequence: TGTGCCAGCAGCTTAATGGGGATTCGAAGCAATCAGCCCCAGCATTTT.

The chain's CDR3 is CASSPGSGVAEQYF. CDR3 bases: TGTGCCAGCTCACCAGGATCCGGCGTCGCCGAGCAGTACTTC. The J gene is TRBJ2-7, the V gene TRBV18, with D unresolved. Germline CDR1 is KGHSH and CDR2 is LQKENI. The ends were cut back, 2 bases at V and 6 bases at J, with 14 bases in the middle. CDR3 length equals 14 residues.